The present TCR beta chain was sequenced within a study of cytomegalovirus exposure and HLA in healthy donors. V lost 3 bases to trimming and J lost 6 bases, with 9 bases between them. This CDR3 spans 13 amino acids. CDR1 and CDR2 (germline): MDHEN, SYDVKM. Whole-study results and caveats: CMV antigen specificity was confirmed in vitro for three CMV-associated chains.

Ten or more counts support this clone. What it recognizes is unknown. Vbeta (60) and Jbeta (13) primers were used in the PCR. Authors' methods: In a later analysis, the count reached some 83 million unique TCR beta chains, with approximately 10 million shared. The protocol was immunoSEQ multiplex PCR, while the TCRdb copy is restricted to in-frame clones and leaves out a portion. The D gene and trimming were derived from the DNA, and the V and J assignments and clone size from that table. The sample consists of 150,000 to 200,000 clones, over 70% of them appearing once. V usage is TRBV28 and J usage is TRBJ1-5, with D tentatively TRBD1 (6 bases). The source of this sequence is a female donor in good health and CMV-seronegative. Source material: PBMCs. DNA of the CDR3: TGTGCCAGCAGTTTGCTACAGGGTCAGCCCCAGCATTTT. It specifies CASSLLQGQPQHF.